This T cell receptor (beta chain) was documented in a study of spatial heterogeneity in lung cancer. Study-level background: There were consistently more beta-chain sequences detected than alpha-chain sequences. There was a strong correlation between the counts of TCR transcripts measured in tumor regions and a T cell transcriptional module score that was calculated from matched bulk RNA-seq. Study-wide points: The number of expanded tumor alpha and beta chains correlated with mutation number.

Time point of the sample: sample taken at primary tumor resection. The cohort: over 65 early-stage, untreated non-small cell lung cancer patients. The authors sequenced whole RNA from tumor, nontumor lung or frozen PBMC without sorting. TCRdb recomputed calls from the 5' RACE reads with MiXCR, one row per CDR3 protein. Among around 100,000 distinct CDR3 sequences listed, 4.4% were seen once. Germline CDR1 reads MDHEN; CDR2 reads SYDVKM. This CDR3 contains 12 residues. V shed 6 bases and J shed 5 bases, with 8 bases lying between them. This clonotype was counted ten times or more. Its antigen is currently unknown.

This material consisted of lung tumor tissue, taken at surgery. The rearrangement uses TRBV28 and TRBJ2-1; D call uncertain. This TCR came from a male donor with early-stage non-small cell lung cancer. CDR3 coding DNA: TGTGCCAGCAGAAGTTGGGACAATGAGCAGTTCTTC. Its protein is CASRSWDNEQFF. The full variable domain, with the rest looked up from reference TRBV28 and TRBJ2-1, is DVKVTQSSRYLVKRTGEKVFLECVQDMDHENMFWYRQDPGLGLRLIYFSYDVKMKEKGDIPEGYSVSREKKERFSLILESASTNQTSMYLCASRSWDNEQFFGPGTRLTVL.